The following is a T cell receptor (beta chain) sequence with its context. The antigen is undetermined. Sequencing was performed with immunoSEQ multiplex PCR; in TCRdb, only in-frame clones are kept and a portion is missing. The data hold tens of thousands of clones, with around 90% observed a single time. The record originates from a study of T cells in localized non-small cell lung cancer. Study results and limitations: Peak T cell clonality was found in uninvolved adjacent lung, exceeding tumor.

This specimen consisted of peripheral blood, obtained before any cancer treatment. The source of this sequence is a woman aged 35 to 70 with stage I lung adenocarcinoma.

The CDR3: CASSLWFRGPRNQPQHF. The CDR3 bases are TGTGCCAGCAGCTTGTGGTTTCGGGGACCACGCAATCAGCCCCAGCATTTT. The V and J genes are TRBV5-6 and TRBJ1-5, with TRBD1 as a possible D gene (5 bases). CDR1 is SGHDT, CDR2 YYEEEE, per germline. The length of the CDR3 is 17 residues. The V end was cut by 1 base, the J end by 2 bases, with 16 bases between. The variable domain in full, with the rest retrieved from reference TRBV5-6 and TRBJ1-5, is DAGVTQSPTHLIKTRGQQVTLRCSPKSGHDTVSWYQQALGQGPQFIFQYYEEEERQRGNFPDRFSGHQFPNYSSELNVNALLLGDSALYLCASSLWFRGPRNQPQHFGDGTRLSIL.